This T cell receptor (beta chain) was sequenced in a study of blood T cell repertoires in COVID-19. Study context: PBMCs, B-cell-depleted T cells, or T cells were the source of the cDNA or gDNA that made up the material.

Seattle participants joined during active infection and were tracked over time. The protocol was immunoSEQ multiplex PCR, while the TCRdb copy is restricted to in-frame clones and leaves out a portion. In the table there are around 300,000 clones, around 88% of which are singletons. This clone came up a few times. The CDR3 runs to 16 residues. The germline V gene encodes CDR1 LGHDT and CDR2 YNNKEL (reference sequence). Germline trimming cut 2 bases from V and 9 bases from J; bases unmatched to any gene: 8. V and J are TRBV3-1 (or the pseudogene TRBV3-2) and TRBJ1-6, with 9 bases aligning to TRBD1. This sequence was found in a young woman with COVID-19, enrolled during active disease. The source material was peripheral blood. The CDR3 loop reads CASSQRTGAGSSPLHF. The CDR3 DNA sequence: TGTGCCAGCAGCCAACGGACAGGGGCGGGAAGTTCACCCCTCCACTTT.